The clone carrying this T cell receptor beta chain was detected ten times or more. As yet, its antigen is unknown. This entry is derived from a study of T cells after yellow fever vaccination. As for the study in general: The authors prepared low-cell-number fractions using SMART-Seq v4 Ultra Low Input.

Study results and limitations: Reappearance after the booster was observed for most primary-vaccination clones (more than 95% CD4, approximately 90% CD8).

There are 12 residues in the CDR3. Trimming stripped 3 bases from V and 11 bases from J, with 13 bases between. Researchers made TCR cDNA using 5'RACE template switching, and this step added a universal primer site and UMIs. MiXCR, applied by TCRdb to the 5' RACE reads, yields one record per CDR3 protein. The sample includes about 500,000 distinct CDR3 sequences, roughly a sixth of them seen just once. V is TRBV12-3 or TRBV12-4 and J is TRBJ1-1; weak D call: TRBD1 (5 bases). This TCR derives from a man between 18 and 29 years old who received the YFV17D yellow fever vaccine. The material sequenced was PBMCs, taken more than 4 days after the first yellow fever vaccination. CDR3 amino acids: CASSFPGVHAFF. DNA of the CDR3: TGTGCCAGCAGTTTCCCGGGGGTTCATGCTTTCTTT.